This entry lists 3 T cell receptor beta chains sequenced from one sample in a study of blood T cell repertoires in COVID-19. Using immunoSEQ multiplex PCR, the repertoire was profiled, and TCRdb retains in-frame clones only, with some absent. The sample has around 170,000 clones; about 83% are singletons. Source material: peripheral blood. The receptors here all came from a woman older than 75 with acute or convalescent COVID-19.

The genes are TRBV7-8 and TRBJ1-5; no reliable D call. Trimming shortened V by 3 bases and J by 5 bases, and 23 bases separated the two germline ends. Germline CDR1 is SGHVS and CDR2 is FQNEAQ. CDR3 size: 18 residues. CDR3 sequence reads: CASSLARRGALADQPQHF. CDR3 DNA: TGTGCCAGCAGCTTGGCCCGGCGTGGAGCCCTAGCGGATCAGCCCCAGCATTTT.

The V call is TRBV7-9, the J call TRBJ1-5; D remains ambiguous. V dropped 0 bases and J dropped 0 bases, with 12 bases sitting between them. Germline V CDR1 and CDR2: SEHNR, FQNEAQ (reference sequence). The CDR3 runs to 17 residues. The CDR3 DNA follows: TGTGCCAGCAGCTTAGCGGGAGGACCATATAGCAATCAGCCCCAGCATTTT. Its protein is CASSLAGGPYSNQPQHF. Looking up the rest from reference TRBV7-9 and TRBJ1-5 gives the full variable domain: DTGVSQNPRHKITKRGQNVTFRCDPISEHNRLYWYRQTLGQGPEFLTYFQNEAQLEKSRLLSDRFSAERPKGSFSTLEIQRTEQGDSAMYLCASSLAGGPYSNQPQHFGDGTRLSIL.

The chain recombines TRBV12-3 or TRBV12-4 with TRBJ2-2, with TRBD2 as a possible D gene (6 bases). The CDR3 is 13 amino acids. Between the trimmed V and J ends, which lost 5 bases and 7 bases, there was a span of 11 bases. In DNA, the CDR3 is TGTGCCAGCAGTAAAGTGGGAGGCGGGGAGCTGTTTTTT. Translating it yields CASSKVGGGELFF.